The present TCR beta chain was sequenced within a study of cytomegalovirus exposure and HLA in healthy donors. Whole-study findings and limits: Using a false discovery rate of 0.05, a later analysis showed that approximately 17,000 TCR beta sequences were associated with HLA alleles. In a later analysis, compared with equally common non-associated chains, HLA-associated beta chains were more expanded. In a later analysis, TCR beta V- and J-gene trimming was associated with a missense DCLRE1C variant.

In regard to this clone: Its specificity is unknown.

It was with 60 Vbeta and 13 Jbeta primers that the PCR ran. Sequencing used immunoSEQ multiplex PCR; TCRdb keeps in-frame clones, though not all of them. This sample contains roughly 46,000 clones. The sequence came from a woman between 35 and 50 years old in good health and CMV-seronegative. Sequencing used PBMCs.

This CDR3 is CASRTGKVNTEAFF. DNA for the CDR3: TGTGCCAGTAGGACAGGGAAGGTGAACACTGAAGCTTTCTTT. The chain links TRBV19 to TRBJ1-1; 7 bases line up with TRBD1. The junction had 4 bases not matched to a gene; V was cut back by 6 bases and J by 0 bases. The CDR3 length is 14 residues. CDR1 and CDR2 from the germline V gene are LNHDA and SQIVND (reference sequence).